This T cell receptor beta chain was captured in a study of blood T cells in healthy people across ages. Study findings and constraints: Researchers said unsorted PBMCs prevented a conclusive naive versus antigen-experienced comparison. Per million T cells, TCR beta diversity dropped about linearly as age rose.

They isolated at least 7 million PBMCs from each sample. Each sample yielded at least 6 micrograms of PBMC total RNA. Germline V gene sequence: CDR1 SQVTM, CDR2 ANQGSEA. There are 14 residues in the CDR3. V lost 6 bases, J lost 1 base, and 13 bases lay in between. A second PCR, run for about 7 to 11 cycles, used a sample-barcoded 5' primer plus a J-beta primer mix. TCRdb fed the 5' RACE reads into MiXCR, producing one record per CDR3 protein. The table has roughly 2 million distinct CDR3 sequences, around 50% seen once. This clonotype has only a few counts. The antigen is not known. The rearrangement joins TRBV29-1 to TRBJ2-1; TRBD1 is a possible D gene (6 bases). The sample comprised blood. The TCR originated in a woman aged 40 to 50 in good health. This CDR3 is CSVADSPSYNEQFF. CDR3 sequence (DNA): TGCAGCGTCGCGGACAGCCCTTCCTACAATGAGCAGTTCTTC.